Sequencing of this T cell receptor beta chain was carried out in a study of shared clonotypes between healthy human individuals. Study-wide background: CD4 naive cells filled three plates per donor, CD4 memory three, CD8 naive two and CD8 memory one.

Study-level points and caveats: Rarefaction exposed incomplete sorted-subset sequencing despite large depth. Clonotype sharing levels among donors were expected to vary with sequencing depth. Unshared clonotypes carried lower generation probabilities than those common to all four donors.

Turning to this clone: Antigen specificity is unknown.

Data came from immunoSEQ multiplex PCR; TCRdb stores just in-frame clones and leaves some out. The sample yields around 2,000,000 clones, just under 95% seen once. Terminally differentiated effector memory CD45RA+ cells were excluded by CCR7 positive selection of CD45RO-negative cells. The germline gives CDR1 MDHEN, CDR2 SYDVKM. Trimming at V came to 3 bases and at J to 0 bases, leaving 2 bases not matched to a gene. There are 16 residues in the CDR3. The rearrangement links TRBV28 to TRBJ1-5; 10 bases line up with TRBD1. The TCR originated in a man younger than 35 in good health. Sequenced input: naive CD8+ T cells sorted from blood. DNA for the CDR3: TGTGCCAGCAGTTTGACAGGGGGCTATAGCAATCAGCCCCAGCATTTT. This codes for CASSLTGGYSNQPQHF.